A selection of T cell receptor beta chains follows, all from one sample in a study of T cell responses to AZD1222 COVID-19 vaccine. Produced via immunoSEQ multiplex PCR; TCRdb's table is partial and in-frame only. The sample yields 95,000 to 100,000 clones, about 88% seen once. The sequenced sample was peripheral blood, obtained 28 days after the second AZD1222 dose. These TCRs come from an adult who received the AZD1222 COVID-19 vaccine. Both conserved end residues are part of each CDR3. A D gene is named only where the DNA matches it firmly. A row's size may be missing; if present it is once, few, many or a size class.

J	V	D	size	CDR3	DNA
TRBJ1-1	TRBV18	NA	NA	CASSPVGSREAFF	TGTGCCAGCTCACCAGTAGGGTCGCGTGAAGCTTTCTTT
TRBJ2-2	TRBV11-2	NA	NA	CASSPGDALRTGELFF	TGTGCCAGCAGCCCAGGGGACGCCCTGAGGACCGGGGAGCTGTTTTTT
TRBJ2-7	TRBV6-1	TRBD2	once	CASSEALAGESYEQYF	TGTGCCAGCAGTGAAGCGCTAGCGGGGGAGTCCTACGAGCAGTACTTC
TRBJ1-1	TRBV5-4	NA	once	CASSPRLGPTTEAFF	TGTGCCAGCAGCCCGCGCTTGGGCCCCACAACTGAAGCTTTCTTT
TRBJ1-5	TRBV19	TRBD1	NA	CASSIAGQYSNQPQHF	TGTGCCAGTAGTATAGCGGGACAGTATAGCAATCAGCCCCAGCATTTT
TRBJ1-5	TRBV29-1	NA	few	CSGGGGVNQPQHF	TGCAGCGGAGGGGGGGGAGTCAATCAGCCCCAGCATTTT
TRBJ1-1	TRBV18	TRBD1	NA	CASSPGQGAISEAFF	TGTGCCAGCTCACCGGGACAGGGGGCTATTAGTGAAGCTTTCTTT
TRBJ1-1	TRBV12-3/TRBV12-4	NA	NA	CASIPGGNTEAFF	TGTGCCAGCATACCGGGGGGCAACACTGAAGCTTTCTTT
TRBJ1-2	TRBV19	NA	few	CASSGQYGYTF	TGTGCCAGTAGCGGACAGTATGGCTACACCTTC
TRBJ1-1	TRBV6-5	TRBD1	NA	CASRPGQGFEAFF	TGTGCCAGCAGACCGGGACAGGGCTTTGAAGCTTTCTTT